Below, 21 T cell receptor beta chains from the same sample are listed, as sequenced in a study of CD8 T cells in ankylosing spondylitis (TCRdb year 2017). Library method: 5' RACE. This sample was sequenced with an Illumina MiSeq. Through fastp at Q25 and MiXCR, TCRdb rebuilt clones from the public reads, retaining in-frame beta chains. Every CDR3 protein is listed once, alongside the most common genes and DNA of its rows. The sample records around 30,000 distinct CDR3 sequences, approximately 14% of which are singletons. Of the sample, approximately 35% falls within the top ten clones. The sequenced sample consisted of blood. Receptors were obtained from a male donor with ankylosing spondylitis or in good health (not recorded which).

Relative to its sample, this clonotype is medium-sized (0.01 to 0.1%). This CDR3 reads CASLVMNTEAFF. CDR3 DNA: TGTGCCAGCCTGGTCATGAACACTGAAGCTTTCTTT. The chain joins TRBV6-6 to TRBJ1-1; no reliable D call. CDR1 is MNHNY, CDR2 SVGAGI, per germline (reference sequence). V was shortened by 8 bases and J by 0 bases, with 7 bases between the two germline ends. CDR3 length equals 12 residues.

The chain couples TRBV25-1 to TRBJ2-7; D perhaps matches TRBD1 (7 bases). This CDR3 is built from 14 residues. Trimming took 4 bases from V and 2 from J, leaving 12 bases between them. In germline, CDR1 is MGHDK, CDR2 SYGVNS. The CDR3 protein is CASSAPGGTYEQYF. The CDR3, as DNA: TGTGCCAGCAGTGCCCCAGGGGGGACCTACGAGCAGTACTTC.

At least ten counts were recorded for this clonotype. This chain connects TRBV5-1 to TRBJ2-1; 9 bases fit TRBD1. Trimming at V came to 0 bases and at J to 7 bases, leaving 8 bases not matched to a gene. This CDR3 region has 16 residues. Germline lookup yields CDR1 SGHRS and CDR2 YFSETQ. The CDR3 coding sequence is TGCGCCAGCAGCTTGGCCTTGGGACAGGGAGTGAATGAGCAGTTCTTC. Encoded protein: CASSLALGQGVNEQFF.

V is TRBV20-1 and J is TRBJ2-3, with TRBD2 matching 13 bases. From germline, CDR1 is DFQATT and CDR2 SNEGSKA (reference sequence). V was pared by 3 bases and J by 2 bases, with 2 bases of the junction left unmatched. This CDR3 region has 15 residues. The CDR3 reads CSASGTSGTTDTQYF. CDR3 nucleotide sequence: TGCAGTGCTAGCGGGACTAGCGGGACCACAGATACGCAGTATTTT.

This clonotype was picked up a small number of times. The chain links TRBV5-1 to TRBJ2-1; possible D gene TRBD1, 5 bases. V lost 5 bases and J lost 6, with 12 bases in between. CDR1 and CDR2 (germline): SGHRS, YFSETQ. The CDR3 has 13 residues. The CDR3 sequence is CASSQGRGNEQFF. DNA of the CDR3: TGCGCCAGCAGTCAGGGTAGGGGCAATGAGCAGTTCTTC.

This clonotype was recorded a few times. The chain recombines TRBV20-1 with TRBJ2-3; the match to TRBD2 covers 8 bases. This CDR3 has 16 residues. With V trimmed by 3 bases and J by 2 bases, 10 bases remained unmatched. The germline CDR1 and CDR2 sequences are DFQATT and SNEGSKA (reference sequence). The CDR3 here is CSASFSSGWATDTQYF. The CDR3 DNA follows: TGCAGTGCTAGCTTTTCTAGCGGGTGGGCCACAGATACGCAGTATTTT.

V usage is TRBV3-1 and J usage is TRBJ2-2; D uncertain. The CDR3 spans 14 residues. V dropped 4 bases and J dropped 6 bases, with 12 bases sitting between them. From germline, CDR1 is LGHDT and CDR2 YNNKEL (reference sequence). CDR3 bases: TGTGCCAGCAGCCTAGGGATTGAGGCCGGGGAGCTGTTTTTT. This gives the protein CASSLGIEAGELFF.

This clonotype showed up many times. The CDR3 DNA follows: TGTGCCAGCAGCCAAGGTGGCGGGAGTCCGGCAGATACGCAGTATTTT. Amino acids: CASSQGGGSPADTQYF. The chain employs TRBV3-1 and TRBJ2-3, with 7 nucleotides matching TRBD2. Germline CDR1 reads LGHDT; CDR2 reads YNNKEL (reference sequence). V dropped 1 base and J dropped 4; count of bases not matched to a gene: 8. CDR3 size: 16 residues.

This chain links TRBV30 with TRBJ1-1; unclear D gene. Germline V gene data show CDR1 as GTSNPN and CDR2 as SVGIG (reference sequence). The CDR3 has 12 residues. V lost 0 bases, J lost 5 bases, and 7 bases lay in between. CDR3 DNA: TGTGCCTGGAGTGTGGTAAGGACTGAAGCTTTCTTT. Translation gives CAWSVVRTEAFF.

This chain links TRBV30 with TRBJ1-6; no clear D gene. Germline assignment: CDR1 GTSNPN and CDR2 SVGIG (reference sequence). The V and J ends lost 5 bases and 3 bases respectively, with 8 bases between them. There are 13 residues in the CDR3. The CDR3 region is CAWSSGYNSPLHF. Written as DNA, the CDR3 is TGTGCCTGGTCCTCGGGCTATAATTCACCCCTCCACTTT. Using reference TRBV30 and TRBJ1-6 for the parts outside the CDR3, the full variable domain is SQTIHQWPATLVQPVGSPLSLECTVEGTSNPNLYWYRQAAGRGLQLLFYSVGIGQISSEVPQNLSASRPQDRQFILSSKKLLLSDSGFYLCAWSSGYNSPLHFGNGTRLTVT.

This clonotype was seen a handful of times. The rearrangement links TRBV12-3 or TRBV12-4 to TRBJ1-5; no reliable D call. With 2 bases removed from V and 4 bases from J, the gap between germline ends came to 3 bases. The CDR3 length is 12 residues. The CDR3 DNA sequence: TGTGCCAGCAGTTTACAAAATCAGCCCCAGCATTTT. This translates into CASSLQNQPQHF.

This clonotype was found a few times. This sequence joins TRBV28 and TRBJ2-1, with TRBD2 as a possible D gene (5 bases). This CDR3 has 15 amino acids. Germline assignment: CDR1 MDHEN and CDR2 SYDVKM. The V end lost 3 bases, the J end lost 6 bases, and 15 bases lay between the germline ends. CDR3 amino acids: CASSLSREWSNEQFF. In nucleotides, the CDR3 is TGTGCCAGCAGTTTGTCGAGGGAGTGGAGCAATGAGCAGTTCTTC.

The V call is TRBV10-3, the J call TRBJ2-7; D may be TRBD1 or TRBD2 (5 bases each). With 4 bases removed from V and 0 bases from J, the gap between germline ends came to 10 bases. The CDR3 spans 14 residues. Germline V lookup: CDR1 ENHRY, CDR2 SYGVKD. CDR3 DNA sequence: TGTGCCATCAGTGGGGGACCGCTCTCCTACGAGCAGTACTTC. This translates into CAISGGPLSYEQYF.

The rearrangement uses TRBV6-2 or TRBV6-3 and TRBJ2-7, with D perhaps matching TRBD2 (6 bases). V was cut by 6 bases and J by 4 bases, with 13 bases left in between. The CDR3 extends over 13 amino acids. Germline CDR1 MNHEY, CDR2 SVGEGT. The CDR3 nucleotides are TGTGCCAGCAGCCCCGCGGGGCGTTACGAGCAGTACGTC. Translating gives CASSPAGRYEQYV.

This clonotype was recorded a few times. J is TRBJ2-2 and V is TRBV5-5; D might be TRBD2 (6 bases). The CDR3 is made up of 16 amino acids. Trimming stripped 0 bases from V and 5 bases from J, with 14 bases between. Germline CDR1 SGHKS, CDR2 YYEKEE (reference sequence). The chain's CDR3 is CASSLAVTSHTGELFF. Here the CDR3 DNA reads TGTGCCAGCAGCTTGGCCGTTACTAGCCATACCGGGGAGCTGTTTTTT.

This clonotype was seen only a few times. This chain uses TRBV7-2 with TRBJ2-5; 11 bases map to TRBD2. The V segment lost 3 bases and the J segment 3 bases; nucleotides outside the gene matches: 3. This CDR3 contains 15 residues. The V gene's germline CDR1 is SGHTA and CDR2 FQGNSA. CDR3 bases: TGTGCCAGCAGCTTGGGACTAGCGGAAGAAGAGACCCAGTACTTC. It is translated as CASSLGLAEEETQYF. Full variable domain (remainder filled in from reference TRBV7-2 and TRBJ2-5): GAGVSQSPSNKVTEKGKDVELRCDPISGHTALYWYRQSLGQGLEFLIYFQGNSAPDKSGLPSDRFSAERTGGSVSTLTIQRTQQEDSAVYLCASSLGLAEEETQYFGPGTRLLVL.

The chain combines TRBV14 with TRBJ1-3; no clear D. Germline-derived CDR1 and CDR2 are SGHDN and FVKESK. The germline V and J ends were trimmed by 1 base and 0 bases, with 7 bases remaining between them. There are 15 residues in the CDR3. CDR3 protein: CASSQGLSSGNTIYF. The CDR3 nucleotides are TGTGCCAGCAGCCAAGGACTGAGCTCTGGAAACACCATATATTTT. Full variable domain (rest looked up from reference TRBV14 and TRBJ1-3): EAGVTQFPSHSVIEKGQTVTLRCDPISGHDNLYWYRRVMGKEIKFLLHFVKESKQDESGMPNNRFLAERTGGTYSTLKVQPAELEDSGVYFCASSQGLSSGNTIYFGEGSWLTVV.

This clonotype was detected a few times. The rearrangement joins TRBV27 to TRBJ2-7; tentatively, D is TRBD2 (6 bases). In germline, CDR1 is MNHEY, CDR2 SMNVEV (reference sequence). Trimming took off 1 base at V and 5 bases at J, with 12 bases between the two ends. CDR3 size: 14 residues. The CDR3 nucleotides are TGTGCCAGCAGTTTATGGGGGGTTGGTAACGAGCAGTACTTC. Residues: CASSLWGVGNEQYF.

This clonotype was seen more than once but under ten times. The chain carries TRBV5-1 and TRBJ2-1; TRBD2 agrees at 9 bases. J gave up 4 bases and V 0 bases, and 5 bases lay outside the gene matches. Germline V gene lookup returns CDR1 SGHRS and CDR2 YFSETQ. The CDR3 length is 16 residues. CDR3 amino acids: CASSLDSAGGYNEQFF. The CDR3 coding sequence is TGCGCCAGCAGCTTGGATAGTGCGGGAGGGTACAATGAGCAGTTCTTC.

The V gene is TRBV7-8, the J gene TRBJ2-1; weak D call: TRBD2 (6 bases). This CDR3 is built from 15 residues. V was clipped by 5 bases and J by 4 bases, with 15 bases between them. The germline gives CDR1 SGHVS, CDR2 FQNEAQ. The CDR3 sequence is CASSRDSGGYNEQFF. In DNA form, the CDR3 reads TGTGCCAGCAGCCGCGACTCTGGGGGGTACAATGAGCAGTTCTTC.

This clonotype was counted between two and nine times. V and J are TRBV5-1 and TRBJ1-5; no definite D call. The CDR3 extends over 14 amino acids. Germline CDR1 SGHRS, CDR2 YFSETQ. Trimming took 0 bases from V and 2 from J, leaving 6 bases between them. The CDR3 bases are TGCGCCAGCAGCTTGGATACAGGCAATCAGCCCCAGCATTTT. Its protein product is CASSLDTGNQPQHF. The variable domain in full, completed from reference TRBV5-1 and TRBJ1-5, reads KAGVTQTPRYLIKTRGQQVTLSCSPISGHRSVSWYQQTPGQGLQFLFEYFSETQRNKGNFPGRFSGRQFSNSRSEMNVSTLELGDSALYLCASSLDTGNQPQHFGDGTRLSIL.